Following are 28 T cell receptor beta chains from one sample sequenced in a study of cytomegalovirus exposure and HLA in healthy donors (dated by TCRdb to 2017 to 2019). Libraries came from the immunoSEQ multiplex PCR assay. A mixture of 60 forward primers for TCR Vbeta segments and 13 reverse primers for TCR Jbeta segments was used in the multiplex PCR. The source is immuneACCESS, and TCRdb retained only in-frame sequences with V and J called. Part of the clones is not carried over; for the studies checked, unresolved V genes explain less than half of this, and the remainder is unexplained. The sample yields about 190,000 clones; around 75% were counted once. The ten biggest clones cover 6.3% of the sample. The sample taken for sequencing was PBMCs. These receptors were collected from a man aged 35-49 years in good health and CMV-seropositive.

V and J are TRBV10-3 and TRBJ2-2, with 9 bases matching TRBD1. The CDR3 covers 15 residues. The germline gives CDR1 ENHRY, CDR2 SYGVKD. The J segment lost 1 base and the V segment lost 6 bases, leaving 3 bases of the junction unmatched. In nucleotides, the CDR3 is TGTGCCATCAGACCGGGACAGGGGAACACCGGGGAGCTGTTTTTT. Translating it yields CAIRPGQGNTGELFF.

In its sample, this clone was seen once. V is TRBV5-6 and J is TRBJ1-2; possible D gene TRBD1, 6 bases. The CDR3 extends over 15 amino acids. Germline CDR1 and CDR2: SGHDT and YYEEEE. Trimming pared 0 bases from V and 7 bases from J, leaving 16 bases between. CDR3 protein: CASSLAFAGVAGYTF. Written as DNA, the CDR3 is TGTGCCAGCAGCTTGGCCTTTGCAGGGGTAGCTGGCTACACCTTC.

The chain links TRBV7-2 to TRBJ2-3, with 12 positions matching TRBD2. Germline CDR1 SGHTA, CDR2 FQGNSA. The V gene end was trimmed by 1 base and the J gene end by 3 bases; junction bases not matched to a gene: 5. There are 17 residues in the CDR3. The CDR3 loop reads CASSLESSGGVTDTQYF. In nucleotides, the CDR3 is TGTGCCAGCAGCTTAGAGTCTAGCGGGGGGGTAACAGATACGCAGTATTTT. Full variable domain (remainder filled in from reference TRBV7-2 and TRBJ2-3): GAGVSQSPSNKVTEKGKDVELRCDPISGHTALYWYRQSLGQGLEFLIYFQGNSAPDKSGLPSDRFSAERTGGSVSTLTIQRTQQEDSAVYLCASSLESSGGVTDTQYFGPGTRLTVL.

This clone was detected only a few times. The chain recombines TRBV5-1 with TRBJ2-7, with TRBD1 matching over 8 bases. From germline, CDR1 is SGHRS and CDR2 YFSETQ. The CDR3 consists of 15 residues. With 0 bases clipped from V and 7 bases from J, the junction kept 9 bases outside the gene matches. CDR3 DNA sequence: TGCGCCAGCAGCTTGGACGGGGGCAGGGGGCGTGAGCAGTACTTC. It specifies CASSLDGGRGREQYF.

CDR3 coding DNA: TGTGCCAACGGAGGACAGGGGTCCTACGAGCAGTACTTC. Translated, it gives CANGGQGSYEQYF. J is TRBJ2-7 and V is TRBV10-3; 9 nucleotides agree with TRBD1. The germline CDR1 and CDR2 sequences are ENHRY and SYGVKD. Trimming took 10 bases from V and 1 from J; bases not matched to a gene: 5. The CDR3 extends over 13 amino acids.

The CDR3 protein is CASRGLGANTEAFF. For the CDR3, the DNA is TGTGCCAGCAGGGGACTGGGAGCGAACACTGAAGCTTTCTTT. The chain links TRBV25-1 to TRBJ1-1; weak D call: TRBD1 (5 bases). V lost 6 bases and J lost 1, with 12 bases in between. Germline assignment: CDR1 MGHDK and CDR2 SYGVNS. There are 14 residues in the CDR3. Full variable domain (outside the CDR3, taken from reference TRBV25-1 and TRBJ1-1): EADIYQTPRYLVIGTGKKITLECSQTMGHDKMYWYQQDPGMELHLIHYSYGVNSTEKGDLSSESTVSRIRTEHFPLTLESARPSHTSQYLCASRGLGANTEAFFGQGTRLTVV.

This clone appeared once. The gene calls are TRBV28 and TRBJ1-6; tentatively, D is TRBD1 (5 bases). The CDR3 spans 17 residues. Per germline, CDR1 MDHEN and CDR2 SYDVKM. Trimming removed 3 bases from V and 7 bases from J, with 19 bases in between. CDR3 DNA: TGTGCCAGCAGTTTGTGGTCCCTCGGACGGACAAATTCACCCCTCCACTTT. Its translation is CASSLWSLGRTNSPLHF. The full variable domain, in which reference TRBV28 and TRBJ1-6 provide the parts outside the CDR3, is DVKVTQSSRYLVKRTGEKVFLECVQDMDHENMFWYRQDPGLGLRLIYFSYDVKMKEKGDIPEGYSVSREKKERFSLILESASTNQTSMYLCASSLWSLGRTNSPLHFGNGTRLTVT.

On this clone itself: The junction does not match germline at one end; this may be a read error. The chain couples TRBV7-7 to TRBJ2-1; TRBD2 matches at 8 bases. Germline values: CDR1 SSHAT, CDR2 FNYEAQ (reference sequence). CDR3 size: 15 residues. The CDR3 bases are TGTGCTAGCAGCTTAGAGTGGCGGGGGGACAATGAGCAGTTCTTC. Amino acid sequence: CASSLEWRGDNEQFF.

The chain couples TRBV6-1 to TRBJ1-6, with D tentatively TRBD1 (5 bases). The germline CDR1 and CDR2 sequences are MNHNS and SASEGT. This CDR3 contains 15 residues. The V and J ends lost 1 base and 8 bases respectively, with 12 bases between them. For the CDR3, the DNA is TGTGCCAGCAGTGAAGGGACACCATTTGATTCACCCCTCCACTTT. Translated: CASSEGTPFDSPLHF.

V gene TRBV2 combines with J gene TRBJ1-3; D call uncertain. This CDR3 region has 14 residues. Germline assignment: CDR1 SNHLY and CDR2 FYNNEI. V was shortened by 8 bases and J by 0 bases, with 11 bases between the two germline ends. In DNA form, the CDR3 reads TGTGCCAGCTCCCTAAAAACCTCTGGAAACACCATATATTTT. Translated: CASSLKTSGNTIYF. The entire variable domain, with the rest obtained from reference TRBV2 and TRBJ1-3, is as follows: EPEVTQTPSHQVTQMGQEVILRCVPISNHLYFYWYRQILGQKVEFLVSFYNNEISEKSEIFDDQFSVERPDGSNFTLKIRSTKLEDSAMYFCASSLKTSGNTIYFGEGSWLTVV.

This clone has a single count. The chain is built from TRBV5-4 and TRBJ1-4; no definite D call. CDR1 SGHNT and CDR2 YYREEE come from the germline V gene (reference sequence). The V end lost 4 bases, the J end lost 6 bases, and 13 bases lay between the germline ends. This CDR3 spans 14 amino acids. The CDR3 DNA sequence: TGTGCCAGCAGCCCCACACCTCTGGATGAAAAACTGTTTTTT. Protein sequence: CASSPTPLDEKLFF.

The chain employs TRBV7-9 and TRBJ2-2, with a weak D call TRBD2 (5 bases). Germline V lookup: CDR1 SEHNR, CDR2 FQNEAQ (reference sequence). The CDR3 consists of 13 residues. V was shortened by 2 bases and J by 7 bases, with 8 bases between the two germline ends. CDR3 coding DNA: TGTGCCAGCAGCTTACGGGATGACGGGGAGCTGTTTTTT. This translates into CASSLRDDGELFF.

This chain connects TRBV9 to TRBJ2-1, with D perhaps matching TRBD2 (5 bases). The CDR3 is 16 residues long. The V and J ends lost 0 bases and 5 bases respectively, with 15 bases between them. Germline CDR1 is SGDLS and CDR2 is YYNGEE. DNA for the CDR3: TGTGCCAGCAGCGTAGCTTGGGGAGTAAGAGACAATGAGCAGTTCTTC. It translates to CASSVAWGVRDNEQFF.

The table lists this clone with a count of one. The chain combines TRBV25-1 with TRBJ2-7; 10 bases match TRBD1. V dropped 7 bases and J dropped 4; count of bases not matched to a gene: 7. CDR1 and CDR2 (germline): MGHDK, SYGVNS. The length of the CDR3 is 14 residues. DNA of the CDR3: TGTGCCAGCACCCGGACAGGGGGGGGGTACGAGCAGTACTTC. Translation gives CASTRTGGGYEQYF.

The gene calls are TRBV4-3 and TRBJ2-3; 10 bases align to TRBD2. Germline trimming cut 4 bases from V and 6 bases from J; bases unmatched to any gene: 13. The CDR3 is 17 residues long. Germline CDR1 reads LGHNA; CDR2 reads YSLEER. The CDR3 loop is CASSLLPSGGALDTQYF. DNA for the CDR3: TGCGCCAGCAGCCTCCTCCCCAGCGGGGGGGCTCTTGATACGCAGTATTTT.

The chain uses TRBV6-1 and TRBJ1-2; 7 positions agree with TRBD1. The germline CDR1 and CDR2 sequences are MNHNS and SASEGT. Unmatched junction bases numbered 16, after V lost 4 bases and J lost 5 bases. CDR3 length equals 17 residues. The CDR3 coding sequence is TGTGCCAGCAGTGTAACAGGGGCCGGGAATACTTTTTATGGCTACACCTTC. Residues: CASSVTGAGNTFYGYTF.

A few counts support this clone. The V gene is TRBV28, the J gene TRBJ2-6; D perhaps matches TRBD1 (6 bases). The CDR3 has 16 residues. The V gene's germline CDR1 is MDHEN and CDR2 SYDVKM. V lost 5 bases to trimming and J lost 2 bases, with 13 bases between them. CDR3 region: CASSLIQGTGANVLTF. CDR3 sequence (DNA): TGTGCCAGCAGTCTGATACAGGGTACTGGGGCCAACGTCCTGACTTTC. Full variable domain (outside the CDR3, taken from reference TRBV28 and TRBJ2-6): DVKVTQSSRYLVKRTGEKVFLECVQDMDHENMFWYRQDPGLGLRLIYFSYDVKMKEKGDIPEGYSVSREKKERFSLILESASTNQTSMYLCASSLIQGTGANVLTFGAGSRLTVL.

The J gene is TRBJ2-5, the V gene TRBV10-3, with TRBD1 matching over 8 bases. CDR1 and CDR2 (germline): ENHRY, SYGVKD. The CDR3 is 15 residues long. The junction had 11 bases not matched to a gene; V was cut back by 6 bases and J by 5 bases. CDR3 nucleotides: TGTGCCATCAGAGGACAGGGAGATAGGTGGGAGACCCAGTACTTC. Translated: CAIRGQGDRWETQYF.

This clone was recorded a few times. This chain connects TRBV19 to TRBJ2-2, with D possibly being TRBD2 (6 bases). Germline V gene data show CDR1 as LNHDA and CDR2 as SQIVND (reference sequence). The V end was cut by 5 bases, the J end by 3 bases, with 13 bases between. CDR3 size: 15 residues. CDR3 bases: TGTGCCAGTAGTTCGGGACGGGACTACACCGGGGAGCTGTTTTTT. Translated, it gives CASSSGRDYTGELFF.

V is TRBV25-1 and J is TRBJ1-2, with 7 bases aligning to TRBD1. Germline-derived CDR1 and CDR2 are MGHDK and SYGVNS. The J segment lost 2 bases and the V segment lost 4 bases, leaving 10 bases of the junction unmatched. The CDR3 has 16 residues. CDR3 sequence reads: CASSANFGTDNYGYTF. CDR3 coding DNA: TGTGCCAGCAGTGCTAATTTCGGGACAGACAACTATGGCTACACCTTC.

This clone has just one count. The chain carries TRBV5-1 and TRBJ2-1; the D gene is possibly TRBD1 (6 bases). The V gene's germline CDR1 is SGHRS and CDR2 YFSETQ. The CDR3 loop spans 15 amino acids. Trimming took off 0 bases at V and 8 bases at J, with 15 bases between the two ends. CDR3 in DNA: TGCGCCAGCAGCTTGGTAGGCCTAAAGGGGGATGAGCAGTTCTTC. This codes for CASSLVGLKGDEQFF.

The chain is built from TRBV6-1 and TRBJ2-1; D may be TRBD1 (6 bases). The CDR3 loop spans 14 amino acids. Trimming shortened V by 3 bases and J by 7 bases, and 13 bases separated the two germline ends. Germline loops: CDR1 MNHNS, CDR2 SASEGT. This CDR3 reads CASSEAGAWNEQFF. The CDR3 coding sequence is TGTGCCAGCAGTGAGGCAGGGGCATGGAATGAGCAGTTCTTC.

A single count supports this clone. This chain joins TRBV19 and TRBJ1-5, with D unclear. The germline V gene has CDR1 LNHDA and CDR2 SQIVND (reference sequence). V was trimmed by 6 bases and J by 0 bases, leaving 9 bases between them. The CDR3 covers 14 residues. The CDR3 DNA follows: TGTGCCAGTAGGACTGATCATAGCAATCAGCCCCAGCATTTT. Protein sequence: CASRTDHSNQPQHF.

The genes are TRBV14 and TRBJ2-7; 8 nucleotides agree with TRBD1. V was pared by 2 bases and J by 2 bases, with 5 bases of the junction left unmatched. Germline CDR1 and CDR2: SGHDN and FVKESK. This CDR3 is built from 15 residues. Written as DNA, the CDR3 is TGTGCCAGCAGCCAACCCGGGACAGGTCCCTACGAGCAGTACTTC. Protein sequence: CASSQPGTGPYEQYF.

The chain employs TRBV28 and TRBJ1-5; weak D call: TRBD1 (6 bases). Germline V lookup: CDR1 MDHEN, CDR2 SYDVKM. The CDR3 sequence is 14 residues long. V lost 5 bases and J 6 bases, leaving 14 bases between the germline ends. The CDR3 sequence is CASSATGTAQPQHF. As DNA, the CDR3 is TGTGCCAGCAGTGCCACAGGGACGGCTCAGCCCCAGCATTTT.

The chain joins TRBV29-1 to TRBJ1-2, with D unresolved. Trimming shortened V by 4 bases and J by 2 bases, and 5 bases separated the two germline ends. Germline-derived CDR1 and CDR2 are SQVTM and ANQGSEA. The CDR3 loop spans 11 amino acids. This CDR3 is CSVGVNYGYTF. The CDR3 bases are TGCAGCGTTGGCGTAAACTATGGCTACACCTTC. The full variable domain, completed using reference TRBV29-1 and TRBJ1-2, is SAVISQKPSRDICQRGTSLTIQCQVDSQVTMMFWYRQQPGQSLTLIATANQGSEATYESGFVIDKFPISRPNLTFSTLTVSNMSPEDSSIYLCSVGVNYGYTFGSGTRLTVV.

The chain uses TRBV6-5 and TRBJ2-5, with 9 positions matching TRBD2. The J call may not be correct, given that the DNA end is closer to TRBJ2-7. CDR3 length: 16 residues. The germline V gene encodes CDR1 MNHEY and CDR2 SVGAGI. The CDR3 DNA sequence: TGTGCCAGCAGTTACTCGCCTAGCGGGAAGACCTACGAGCAGTACTTC. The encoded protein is CASSYSPSGKTYEQYF.

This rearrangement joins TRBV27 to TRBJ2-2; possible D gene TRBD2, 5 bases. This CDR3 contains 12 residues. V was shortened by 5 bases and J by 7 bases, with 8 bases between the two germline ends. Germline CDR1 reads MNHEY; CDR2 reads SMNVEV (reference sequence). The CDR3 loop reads CASSPLGGELFF. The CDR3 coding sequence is TGTGCCAGCAGTCCACTAGGCGGGGAGCTGTTTTTT.